This paragraph covers one TCR beta chain sequence. These data come from a study of blood T cell repertoires in COVID-19. Study background: Specimens from acute and convalescent COVID-19 originated in the United States, Italy and Spain.

This CDR3 spans 16 amino acids. V lost 1 base and J lost 3; bases outside the gene matches: 5. Looked up from germline, CDR1 is LGHNA and CDR2 is YNFKEQ. Original processing methods: For nucleated cells, counts were estimated from reference gene primer amplification. Sequencing was performed with immunoSEQ multiplex PCR; in TCRdb, only in-frame clones are kept and a portion is missing. The DNA was the basis for D and trimming; V, J and clone size are from that table. This sample carries approximately 97,000 clones, about 85% of them seen once, and the ten largest clones take roughly 37%. The rearrangement joins TRBV4-2 to TRBJ2-3; 9 bases align to TRBD2. The receptor's source is an elderly man with acute or convalescent COVID-19. The sequencing input was peripheral blood. CDR3 sequence: CASSQVAGGGTDTQYF. CDR3 bases: TGTGCCAGCAGCCAAGTGGCGGGAGGGGGGACAGATACGCAGTATTTT.